A single sample gave rise to the 31 T cell receptor beta chains below, sequenced in a study of cytotoxic CD8 clonotypes in ibrutinib-treated CLL. Sequencing was performed with immunoSEQ multiplex PCR; in TCRdb, only in-frame clones are kept and a portion is missing. The repertoire holds about 140,000 clones, with 80% as singletons. The material sequenced was PBMCs, taken after 36 months of ibrutinib treatment. These receptors were taken from a human donor with chronic lymphocytic leukemia.

The rearrangement uses TRBV2 and TRBJ2-7; 13 bases line up with TRBD2. This CDR3 region has 15 residues. J was trimmed by 2 bases and V by 7 bases; bases with no gene match: 5. Germline V gives CDR1 SNHLY, CDR2 FYNNEI. The CDR3: CASIRGLAGAYEQYF. The DNA of the CDR3 is TGTGCCAGCATCCGAGGACTAGCGGGAGCCTACGAGCAGTACTTC.

The rearrangement links TRBV19 to TRBJ1-4; TRBD1 might be the D (6 bases). Per the germline V gene, CDR1 is LNHDA and CDR2 is SQIVND (reference sequence). Trimming left V 7 bases short and J 0 bases short, with 12 bases between. The CDR3 spans 15 residues. In nucleotides, the CDR3 is TGTGCCAGTATGGGACACTTCTCAACTAATGAAAAACTGTTTTTT. It translates to CASMGHFSTNEKLFF. The full variable domain, with the rest looked up from reference TRBV19 and TRBJ1-4, is DGGITQSPKYLFRKEGQNVTLSCEQNLNHDAMYWYRQDPGQGLRLIYYSQIVNDFQKGDIAEGYSVSREKKESFPLTVTSAQKNPTAFYLCASMGHFSTNEKLFFGSGTQLSVL.

This chain uses TRBV4-2 with TRBJ2-3; D is perhaps TRBD2 (5 bases). The germline CDR1 and CDR2 sequences are LGHNA and YNFKEQ. The length of the CDR3 is 15 residues. Trimming stripped 4 bases from V and 2 bases from J, with 13 bases between. CDR3 residues: CASSLYDYLTDTQYF. DNA of the CDR3: TGTGCCAGCAGCCTTTACGACTACCTCACAGATACGCAGTATTTT.

The chain recombines TRBV2 with TRBJ2-5; 7 bases are shared with TRBD2. The CDR3 totals 15 residues. The germline CDR1 and CDR2 sequences are SNHLY and FYNNEI. The V gene end was trimmed by 1 base and the J gene end by 4 bases; junction bases not matched to a gene: 6. CDR3 loop: CASSEGTWGGETQYF. The CDR3 DNA sequence: TGTGCCAGCAGTGAAGGGACCTGGGGGGGAGAGACCCAGTACTTC. Filled out from reference TRBV2 and TRBJ2-5, the complete variable domain reads EPEVTQTPSHQVTQMGQEVILRCVPISNHLYFYWYRQILGQKVEFLVSFYNNEISEKSEIFDDQFSVERPDGSNFTLKIRSTKLEDSAMYFCASSEGTWGGETQYFGPGTRLLVL.

The chain carries TRBV7-6 and TRBJ1-1; TRBD1 matches 8 bases. The ends lost 5 bases at V and 5 bases at J; junction bases unmatched: 7. The CDR3 is 14 amino acids. From germline, CDR1 is SGHVS and CDR2 FNYEAQ. In DNA form, the CDR3 reads TGTGCCAGCAGCAAGGACAGGGATGGGACTGAAGCTTTCTTT. Its translation is CASSKDRDGTEAFF. The whole variable domain, filled in from reference TRBV7-6 and TRBJ1-1, reads GAGVSQSPRYKVTKRGQDVALRCDPISGHVSLYWYRQALGQGPEFLTYFNYEAQQDKSGLPNDRFSAERPEGSISTLTIQRTEQRDSAMYRCASSKDRDGTEAFFGQGTRLTVV.

J is TRBJ1-2 and V is TRBV10-3; 8 bases fit TRBD1. This CDR3 contains 14 residues. J was trimmed by 5 bases and V by 10 bases; bases with no gene match: 12. Germline V gene sequence: CDR1 ENHRY, CDR2 SYGVKD. CDR3 coding DNA: TGTGCCACCCGGCGGACAGGGTCTGATTATGGCTACACCTTC. It specifies CATRRTGSDYGYTF.

The rearrangement links TRBV5-4 to TRBJ2-7; 8 nucleotides line up with TRBD2. Germline-derived CDR1 and CDR2 are SGHNT and YYREEE (reference sequence). Trimming took 4 bases from V and 0 from J; bases not matched to a gene: 6. CDR3 length: 15 amino acids. The CDR3 region has the DNA TGTGCCAGCAGCATTACTAGCGGTAGCTCCTACGAGCAGTACTTC. Amino acid sequence: CASSITSGSSYEQYF.

This chain joins TRBV7-6 and TRBJ2-1; D is uncertain. V was cut by 0 bases and J by 6 bases, with 12 bases left in between. The germline V gene has CDR1 SGHVS and CDR2 FNYEAQ. The CDR3 extends over 15 amino acids. CDR3 sequence: CASSLAGTNFNEQFF. DNA for the CDR3: TGTGCCAGCAGCTTAGCGGGTACAAACTTCAATGAGCAGTTCTTC.

The V gene is TRBV7-9, the J gene TRBJ2-2; 9 bases fit TRBD2. The CDR3 extends over 14 amino acids. The germline V gene has CDR1 SEHNR and CDR2 FQNEAQ (reference sequence). The V gene end was trimmed by 8 bases and the J gene end by 4 bases; junction bases not matched to a gene: 5. CDR3 sequence (DNA): TGTGCCAGCCGGCGGGGGGGCCCCACCGGGGAGCTGTTTTTT. This translates into CASRRGGPTGELFF.

CDR3 loop: CASSLAGGDSPLHF. CDR3 coding DNA: TGTGCCAGCAGCTTAGCGGGGGGGGATTCACCCCTCCACTTT. This chain uses TRBV7-2 with TRBJ1-6; perhaps TRBD1 as D (5 bases). The CDR3 sequence is 14 residues long. Germline V CDR1 and CDR2: SGHTA, FQGNSA. V lost 0 bases and J lost 8, with 8 bases in between.

The sample holds many counts of this clone. CDR3 amino acids: CASSLNPSGSYEQYF. CDR3 bases: TGTGCCAGCAGCTTAAACCCTAGCGGGAGCTACGAGCAGTACTTC. V usage is TRBV7-3 and J usage is TRBJ2-7, with TRBD2 matching 10 bases. This CDR3 has 15 residues. Losses at the gene ends were 1 base for V and 3 bases for J; bases not matched to a gene: 3. Germline V gene lookup returns CDR1 SGHTA and CDR2 FQGTGA.

J is TRBJ2-7 and V is TRBV18; D call uncertain. Trimming took 6 bases from V and 0 from J, leaving 12 bases between them. The CDR3 loop spans 14 amino acids. Germline V gene data show CDR1 as KGHSH and CDR2 as LQKENI. The CDR3, as DNA: TGTGCCAGCTCGCGATCTTTGGCCTCCTACGAGCAGTACTTC. This gives the protein CASSRSLASYEQYF.

The gene calls are TRBV11-2 and TRBJ2-7, with a tentative D call TRBD2 (6 bases). V gave up 6 bases and J gave up 0 bases, with 15 bases separating them. Germline V gene lookup returns CDR1 SGHAT and CDR2 FQNNGV. This CDR3 is built from 15 residues. CDR3 sequence (DNA): TGTGCCAGCAGGACTCCGGGACTGCCCTCCTACGAGCAGTACTTC. Its translation: CASRTPGLPSYEQYF.

In this sample, this clone turned up a few times. The chain uses TRBV7-9 and TRBJ1-1; 8 positions match TRBD1. CDR3 length: 13 residues. Trimming removed 3 bases from V and 6 bases from J; junction bases left unmatched: 3. CDR1 is SEHNR, CDR2 FQNEAQ, per germline (reference sequence). CDR3: CASSFDRGPEAFF. CDR3 in DNA: TGTGCCAGCAGCTTCGACAGGGGTCCTGAAGCTTTCTTT.

This clone was seen once. The rearrangement uses TRBV5-1 and TRBJ2-3; 7 nucleotides match TRBD1. Germline CDR1 reads SGHRS; CDR2 reads YFSETQ. J gave up 3 bases and V 5 bases, and 6 bases lay outside the gene matches. The CDR3 has 14 amino acids. The DNA of the CDR3 is TGCGCCAGCAGATGGGACAGAAGGACAGATACGCAGTATTTT. It codes for CASRWDRRTDTQYF.

The J gene is TRBJ2-3, the V gene TRBV10-1; weak D call: TRBD1 (6 bases). Deletions cut 0 bases from V and 5 bases from J, with 12 bases between. The length of the CDR3 is 15 residues. Germline V gives CDR1 WNHNN, CDR2 SYGVQD (reference sequence). The CDR3 loop is CASSESRGIKDTQYF. The CDR3 DNA follows: TGCGCCAGCAGTGAGTCCAGGGGTATCAAAGATACGCAGTATTTT.

The chain is built from TRBV5-1 and TRBJ2-1; 13 nucleotides match TRBD2. Trimming cost V 4 bases and J 6 bases; bases outside gene matches: 7. CDR3 length: 16 amino acids. Germline V lookup: CDR1 SGHRS, CDR2 YFSETQ. CDR3 coding DNA: TGCGCCAGCAGCCCCTTACTAGCGGGAGGGGCCAATGAGCAGTTCTTC. Translating it yields CASSPLLAGGANEQFF.

Only one count was recorded for this clone. The rearrangement links TRBV30 to TRBJ1-3; D is undetermined. Looked up from germline, CDR1 is GTSNPN and CDR2 is SVGIG (reference sequence). There are 14 residues in the CDR3. V was pared by 2 bases and J by 0 bases, with 8 bases between. The CDR3 DNA sequence: TGTGCCTGGAGTAACGAGAGCTCTGGAAACACCATATATTTT. It yields the protein CAWSNESSGNTIYF.

V and J are TRBV27 and TRBJ1-1; D remains unclear. From germline, CDR1 is MNHEY and CDR2 SMNVEV (reference sequence). Trimming shortened V by 5 bases and J by 0 bases, and 10 bases separated the two germline ends. This CDR3 region has 14 residues. CDR3 sequence reads: CASSRDGVNTEAFF. The CDR3 nucleotides are TGTGCCAGCAGTCGCGATGGGGTGAACACTGAAGCTTTCTTT.

This chain connects TRBV2 to TRBJ1-5, with D unresolved. Between the trimmed V and J ends, which lost 2 bases and 2 bases, there was a span of 10 bases. The CDR3 is 15 residues long. CDR1 SNHLY and CDR2 FYNNEI come from the germline V gene. The CDR3 spells CASSERNIGNQPQHF. CDR3 DNA: TGTGCCAGCAGTGAAAGAAATATAGGCAATCAGCCCCAGCATTTT. Full variable domain (remainder filled in from reference TRBV2 and TRBJ1-5): EPEVTQTPSHQVTQMGQEVILRCVPISNHLYFYWYRQILGQKVEFLVSFYNNEISEKSEIFDDQFSVERPDGSNFTLKIRSTKLEDSAMYFCASSERNIGNQPQHFGDGTRLSIL.

This chain uses TRBV18 with TRBJ2-5, with D perhaps given as TRBD1 or TRBD2 (5 bases each). V gave up 5 bases and J gave up 3 bases, with 13 bases separating them. This CDR3 is built from 14 residues. Germline CDR1 and CDR2: KGHSH and LQKENI. This chain's CDR3 is CASSGTLGEETQYF. The CDR3 bases are TGTGCCAGCTCAGGGACCCTGGGAGAAGAGACCCAGTACTTC.

The chain uses TRBV4-1 and TRBJ1-1, with D hard to call. CDR1 is MGHRA and CDR2 is YSYEKL in the germline V gene. The CDR3 contains 13 residues. Trimming removed 0 bases from V and 4 bases from J, with 6 bases in between. CDR3 sequence (DNA): TGCGCCAGCAGCCAAGACCGGGGCACTGAAGCTTTCTTT. Amino acid sequence: CASSQDRGTEAFF.

The chain is built from TRBV7-9 and TRBJ2-7; 7 nucleotides agree with TRBD1. Trimming removed 5 bases from V and 1 base from J; junction bases left unmatched: 8. CDR1 is SEHNR and CDR2 is FQNEAQ in the germline V gene (reference sequence). This CDR3 region has 15 residues. The CDR3 nucleotides are TGTGCCAGCAGCCGTCTACAGGGGTTTTCCTACGAGCAGTACTTC. The encoded protein is CASSRLQGFSYEQYF.

This rearrangement joins TRBV11-2 to TRBJ1-1; D gene ambiguous. From germline, CDR1 is SGHAT and CDR2 FQNNGV. V lost 6 bases and J 10 bases, leaving 18 bases between the germline ends. There are 13 residues in the CDR3. DNA for the CDR3: TGTGCCAGCAGTCGACTGGCTGGGAGGGTAGCTTTCTTT. It specifies CASSRLAGRVAFF.

This clone was detected once. This chain connects TRBV10-2 to TRBJ2-1; TRBD2 agrees at 7 bases. The CDR3 is 16 amino acids. Germline CDR1 is WSHSY and CDR2 is SAAADI. Trimming took 6 bases from V and 5 from J; bases not matched to a gene: 13. The CDR3 sequence is CASSIGGSGNHNEQFF. The CDR3 DNA reads as TGCGCCAGCAGCATAGGAGGGAGCGGGAACCACAATGAGCAGTTCTTC.

The rearrangement links TRBV9 to TRBJ2-7; D is perhaps TRBD1 or TRBD2 (5 bases each). The germline V gene has CDR1 SGDLS and CDR2 YYNGEE. This CDR3 is built from 14 residues. V was clipped by 7 bases and J by 1 base, with 15 bases between them. The CDR3 DNA reads TGTGCCAGCGGGGCGAGGGAATGGTCCTACGAGCAGTACTTC. Its protein product is CASGAREWSYEQYF.

The CDR3 here is CASSRGAGFGYEQYF. The CDR3 bases are TGTGCCAGCAGCCGAGGGGCGGGGTTTGGATACGAGCAGTACTTC. This chain links TRBV11-2 with TRBJ2-7; a weak D match, TRBD2 (6 bases). Germline V lookup: CDR1 SGHAT, CDR2 FQNNGV. The CDR3 contains 15 residues. V gave up 5 bases and J gave up 4 bases, with 18 bases separating them.

This rearrangement joins TRBV7-9 to TRBJ1-4; 9 nucleotides line up with TRBD1. Germline lookup yields CDR1 SEHNR and CDR2 FQNEAQ (reference sequence). This CDR3 is 14 amino acids long. The junction had 5 bases not matched to a gene; V was cut back by 5 bases and J by 7 bases. The CDR3 DNA reads as TGTGCCAGCAGCACCGGGACAGGGAGTGAAAAACTGTTTTTT. It yields the protein CASSTGTGSEKLFF.

The chain links TRBV30 to TRBJ2-7; weak D call: TRBD1 (6 bases). Trimming took 7 bases from V and 3 from J, leaving 19 bases between them. Germline V gene data show CDR1 as GTSNPN and CDR2 as SVGIG (reference sequence). This CDR3 comprises 14 residues. CDR3 region: CASSPGHRVYEQYF. For the CDR3, the DNA is TGTGCCTCCTCCCCGGGACATCGGGTCTACGAGCAGTACTTC.

This chain joins TRBV28 and TRBJ1-2; D remains unclear. Trimming removed 1 base at V and 3 bases at J, with 9 bases between. Germline V gene data show CDR1 as MDHEN and CDR2 as SYDVKM. The CDR3 loop spans 14 amino acids. CDR3 sequence: CASSLLESYYGYTF. The CDR3 nucleotides read TGTGCCAGCAGTTTATTGGAGTCCTACTATGGCTACACCTTC.

The chain combines TRBV4-2 with TRBJ1-5; no definite D call. Germline values: CDR1 LGHNA, CDR2 YNFKEQ. The V end was cut by 5 bases, the J end by 5 bases, with 7 bases between. The CDR3 consists of 12 residues. Here the CDR3 DNA reads TGTGCCAGCAGCTTGGACGATCAGCCCCAGCATTTT. It is translated as CASSLDDQPQHF.